The clone carrying this TCR beta chain was counted only a few times. The sample belongs to a study of human T cells and chemical hapten exposure. As for time point: patch test 3, about 24 weeks after DPC sensitization. The treatment denotes: therapeutic diphenylcyclopropenone sensitization with weekly scalp DPC. The CDR3 sequence is 14 residues long. Germline loops: CDR1 LGHNA, CDR2 YSLEER. With 1 base removed from V and 1 base from J, the gap between germline ends came to 7 bases. One entry per CDR3 protein, called by TCRdb with MiXCR from the RACE reads. The sample includes 55,000 to 75,000 distinct CDR3 sequences, under 15% of them seen just once.

The source is a man aged 30 to 45 with alopecia areata. Some clones in this sample may be carry-over from other donors' samples. This material consisted of whole blood, taken in connection with sensitization to the hapten diphenylcyclopropenone (DPC). This sequence joins TRBV4-3 and TRBJ2-5; the D is unclear. The CDR3 region is CASSQGRVQETQYF. The CDR3 bases are TGCGCCAGCAGCCAAGGCCGGGTCCAAGAGACCCAGTACTTC.